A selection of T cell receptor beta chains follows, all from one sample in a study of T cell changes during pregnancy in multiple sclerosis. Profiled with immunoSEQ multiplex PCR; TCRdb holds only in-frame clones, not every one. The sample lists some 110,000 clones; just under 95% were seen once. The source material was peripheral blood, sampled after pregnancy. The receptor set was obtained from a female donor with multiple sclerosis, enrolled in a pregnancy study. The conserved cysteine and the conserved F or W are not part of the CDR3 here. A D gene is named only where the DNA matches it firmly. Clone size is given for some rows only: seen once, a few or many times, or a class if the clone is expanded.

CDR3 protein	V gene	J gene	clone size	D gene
ASSSLSSYEQY	TRBV7-2	TRBJ2-7	-	-
ASSLASRTGLGEQY	TRBV11-2	TRBJ2-7	-	TRBD1
ASRPGQGSLINEKLF	TRBV19	TRBJ1-4	-	TRBD1
ASRGGQSNEKLF	TRBV2	TRBJ1-4	-	-
ASSIRWDRNNYGYT	TRBV19	TRBJ1-2	-	TRBD1
ASRKNGGETQY	TRBV6-1	TRBJ2-5	-	-
ASTLRGQGAVNTEAF	TRBV19	TRBJ1-1	-	TRBD1
ASTPRNEKLF	TRBV7-9	TRBJ1-4	-	-
ASSSQGGLPSEAF	TRBV6-1	TRBJ1-1	-	-
ASTRGLGYGYT	TRBV5-1	TRBJ1-2	few	-
ASSVGTGRNTEAF	TRBV9	TRBJ1-1	-	TRBD1
ALQGAPYEQY	TRBV30	TRBJ2-7	-	TRBD1
ASSLGPRRPNQPQH	TRBV19	TRBJ1-5	-	-
ASSLDFTDTQY	TRBV5-1	TRBJ2-3	-	-
ASSYGQGAREQY	TRBV6-6	TRBJ2-7	-	TRBD1
SVWGREGTGYT	TRBV29-1	TRBJ1-2	-	-
ASSYFSFRDYEQY	TRBV6-6	TRBJ2-7	once	-